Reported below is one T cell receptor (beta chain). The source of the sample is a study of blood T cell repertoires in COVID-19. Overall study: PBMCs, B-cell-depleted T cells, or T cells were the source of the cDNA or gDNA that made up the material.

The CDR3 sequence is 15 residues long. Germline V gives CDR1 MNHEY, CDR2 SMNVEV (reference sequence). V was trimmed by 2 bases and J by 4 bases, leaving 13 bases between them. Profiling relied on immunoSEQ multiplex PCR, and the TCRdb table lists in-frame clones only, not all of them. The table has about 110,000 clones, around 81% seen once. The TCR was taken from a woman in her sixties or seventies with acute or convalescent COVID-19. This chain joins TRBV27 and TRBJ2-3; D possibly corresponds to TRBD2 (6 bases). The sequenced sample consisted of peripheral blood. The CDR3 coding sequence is TGTGCCAGCAGTTTAGGGGGGAGGTCCCCAGATACGCAGTATTTT. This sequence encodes CASSLGGRSPDTQYF.